This TCR beta chain was sequenced during a study of response to subunit inactivated influenza vaccine. The study's findings and limits: The authors offered the suggestion that each seasonal influenza vaccination recruits few new T cells.

This CDR3 contains 14 residues. Trimming at V came to 6 bases and at J to 1 base, leaving 6 bases not matched to a gene. Germline V lookup: CDR1 DFQATT, CDR2 SNEGSKA (reference sequence). This clonotype was counted only a few times. Its antigen is unidentified. MiXCR was run by TCRdb on the RT-PCR reads, yielding one entry per CDR3 protein. The sample comprises roughly 540,000 distinct CDR3 sequences, approximately 22% of which are singletons, and about 3% rests with the top ten. A further study also used this sample, focusing on T cells expressing NK-cell markers. As reported in that work: Scientists made TCR beta cDNA using 5'RACE template switching with UMIs. Sorted CD3+CD56+NKG2C+, CD3+CD56+NKG2C- and CD3+CD56-NKG2C+ T cells provided the TCR beta repertoires. Several experiments employed an anti-gamma-delta TCR antibody to confine sorting to alpha-beta TCR T cells. These clonotypes, the leaders elsewhere, also led the CD3+CD56-NKG2C+ fraction in a few donors.

The material was CD4+ T cells sorted from PBMCs, obtained approximately 12 days after vaccination. This receptor was obtained from a man over 45 who received an inactivated influenza vaccine. This rearrangement joins TRBV20-1 to TRBJ2-3; TRBD1 matches at 8 bases. The CDR3 reads CSALPGQGTDTQYF. DNA for the CDR3: TGCAGTGCCTTACCGGGACAGGGCACAGATACGCAGTATTTT.